Below, one T cell receptor (beta chain) is given with its context. Its matching antigen is unknown. The CDR3 has 13 residues. With 2 bases removed from V and 8 bases from J, the gap between germline ends came to 12 bases. Germline CDR1 reads MNHNS; CDR2 reads SASEGT. The entry originates in a study of siplizumab effects on memory and regulatory T cells. General study results and limits: Most proliferating CD4+ or CD8+ clones, roughly 75-95%, had no naive or memory assignment. Memory cells seemed less diverse than naive T cells, which also seemed major contributors to the alloresponse. In siplizumab conditions, mappable alloreactive CD4+ clones averaged approximately 69% Treg-derived, against 26.9% in controls.

Per-sample assaying covered some 10^5 TCR templates. Produced via immunoSEQ multiplex PCR; TCRdb's table is partial and in-frame only. The sample has 90,000 to 120,000 clones, more than 85% seen once. Sequences were obtained from CD4+ T cells sorted from blood. The chain is built from TRBV6-1 and TRBJ1-2; possibly TRBD1 for D (6 bases). The clonotype originates from a human donor in good health. Some clones in this sample may be carry-over from other donors' samples. CDR3 in amino acids: CASSESGAGGYTF. CDR3 nucleotide sequence: TGTGCCAGCAGTGAATCAGGGGCGGGAGGCTACACCTTC.